The rows below give T cell receptor beta chains drawn from one sample of a study of T cells in Graves' hyperthyroidism and ophthalmopathy. In TCRdb, the multiplex PCR reads were re-called with MiXCR into one record per CDR3 protein. This table holds about 740,000 distinct CDR3 sequences, 12% to 15% found once. Material: blood. The source is a woman between 18 and 30 years old with Graves' hyperthyroidism. CDR3s include the opening cysteine and the closing phenylalanine or tryptophan.

j_gene,v_gene,CDR3aa
TRBJ2-2,TRBV20-1,CSVPTQNTGELFF
TRBJ1-5,TRBV7-9,CASSSLGLNQPQHF
TRBJ2-5,TRBV7-9,CASSATVAGGVTQYF
TRBJ2-7,TRBV29-1,CSVFGTSGTYEQYF
TRBJ1-1,TRBV6-5,CASSAHNYEEAFF
TRBJ2-5,TRBV7-3,CASSIQGQETQYF
TRBJ2-2,TRBV6-5,CASGLHDTGELFF
TRBJ2-7,TRBV2,CASSVRSSLSTHVRFYEQYF
TRBJ2-2,TRBV4-1,CASSQQELNTGELFF
TRBJ1-1,TRBV11-2,CASERTVNTEAFF
TRBJ2-2,TRBV20-1,CSARQTGPTGELFF
TRBJ1-2,TRBV6-5,CASSYSDRPGYGYTF
TRBJ2-7,TRBV20-1,CSASGLTYEQYF
TRBJ2-1,TRBV14,CASSQDRVGTSANEQFF
TRBJ2-1,TRBV7-9,CASRASAGLSYNEQFF
TRBJ1-5,TRBV6-1,CASSPTTGGVNQPQHF
TRBJ2-7,TRBV18,CASSPTGAPLYEQYF
TRBJ1-2,TRBV5-1,CASTPDRDTYGYTF
TRBJ2-5,TRBV7-3,CASSSQPAGGPGETQYF
TRBJ2-2,TRBV4-3,CASSPGRLGTYTGELFF
TRBJ2-4,TRBV3-1,CASSPSGEGPVDNIQYF
TRBJ2-5,TRBV3-1,CASSWGEETQYF
TRBJ2-5,TRBV20-1,CSARTLAWETQYF
TRBJ1-1,TRBV6-4,CASSPLWTLTIKNTEAFF
TRBJ2-6,TRBV6-2/TRBV6-3,CASSYSARLAGAAGANVLTF
TRBJ2-1,TRBV18,CASSPDRGNYNEQFF
TRBJ1-2,TRBV5-1,CASSSLQSRGIDGYTF